This T cell receptor (beta chain) originates from a study of shared clonotypes between healthy human individuals. Study-wide results and caveats: In having few donors, the study represented limited genetic and exposure-history diversity.

The authors loaded around 190 ng DNA, roughly 27,000 T cell genomes, into sorted-subset replicate PCRs. The protocol was immunoSEQ multiplex PCR, while the TCRdb copy is restricted to in-frame clones and leaves out a portion. This sample carries 800,000 to 950,000 clones, just over 95% of them seen once, and the ten largest clones take 0.2% to 0.25%. Points on this clone: The antigen is undetermined.

It was CD45RO-negative cells, positively selected for CCR7, that made up naive CD8 cells, with terminally differentiated effector memory CD45RA+ cells excluded. Germline values: CDR1 LNHDA, CDR2 SQIVND (reference sequence). The CDR3 length is 14 residues. The V and J ends lost 6 bases and 4 bases respectively, with 16 bases between them. The specimen sequenced was naive CD8+ T cells sorted from blood. The J gene is TRBJ2-7, the V gene TRBV19, with no clear D. The clonotype originates from a man aged 30-40 years in good health. The CDR3 DNA follows: TGTGCCAGTAGCCCGGCGGCCGAGGAATACGAGCAGTACTTC. Translated: CASSPAAEEYEQYF.